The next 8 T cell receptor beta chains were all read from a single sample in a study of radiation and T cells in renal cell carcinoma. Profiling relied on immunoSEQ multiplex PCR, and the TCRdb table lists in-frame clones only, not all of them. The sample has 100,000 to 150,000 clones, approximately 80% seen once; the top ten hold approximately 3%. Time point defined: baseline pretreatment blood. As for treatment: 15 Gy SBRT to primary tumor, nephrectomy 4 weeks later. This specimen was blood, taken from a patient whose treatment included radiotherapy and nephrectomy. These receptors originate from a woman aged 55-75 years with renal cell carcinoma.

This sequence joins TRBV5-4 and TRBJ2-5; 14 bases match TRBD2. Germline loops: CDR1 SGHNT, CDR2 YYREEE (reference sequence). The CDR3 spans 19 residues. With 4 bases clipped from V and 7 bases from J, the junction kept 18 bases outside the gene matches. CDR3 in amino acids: CASSPRTSGGSSGLWTQYF. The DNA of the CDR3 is TGTGCCAGCAGCCCCAGGACTAGCGGGGGGAGCAGCGGTCTGTGGACCCAGTACTTC.

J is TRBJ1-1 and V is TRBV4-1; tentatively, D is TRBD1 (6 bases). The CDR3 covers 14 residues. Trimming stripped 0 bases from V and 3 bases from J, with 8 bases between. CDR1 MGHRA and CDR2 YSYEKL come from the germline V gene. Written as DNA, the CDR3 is TGCGCCAGCAGCCAAGATCAGGGGCACACTGAAGCTTTCTTT. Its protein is CASSQDQGHTEAFF.

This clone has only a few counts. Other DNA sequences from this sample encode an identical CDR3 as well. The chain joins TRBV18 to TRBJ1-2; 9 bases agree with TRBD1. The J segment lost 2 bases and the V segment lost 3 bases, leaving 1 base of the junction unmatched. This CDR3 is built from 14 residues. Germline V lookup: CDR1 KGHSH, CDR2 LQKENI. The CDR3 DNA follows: TGTGCCAGCTCACCCGGGACAGGGAACTATGGCTACACCTTC. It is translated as CASSPGTGNYGYTF.

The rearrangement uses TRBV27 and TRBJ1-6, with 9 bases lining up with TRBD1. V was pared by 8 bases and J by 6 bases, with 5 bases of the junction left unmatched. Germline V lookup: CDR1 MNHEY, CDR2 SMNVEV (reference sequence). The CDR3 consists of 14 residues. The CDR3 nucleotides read TGTGCCAGCGGACAGGGGATCGGTAATTCACCCCTCCACTTT. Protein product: CASGQGIGNSPLHF.

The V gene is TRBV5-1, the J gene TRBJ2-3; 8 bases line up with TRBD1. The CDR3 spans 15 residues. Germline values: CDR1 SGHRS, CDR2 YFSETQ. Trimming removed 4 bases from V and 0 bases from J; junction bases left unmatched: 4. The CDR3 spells CASSTRQGSTDTQYF. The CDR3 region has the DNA TGCGCCAGCAGCACAAGACAGGGGAGCACAGATACGCAGTATTTT.

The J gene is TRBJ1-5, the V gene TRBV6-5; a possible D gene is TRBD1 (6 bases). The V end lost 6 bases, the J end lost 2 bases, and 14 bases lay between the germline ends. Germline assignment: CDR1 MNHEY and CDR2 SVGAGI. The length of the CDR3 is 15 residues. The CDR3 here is CASSPGAGGNQPQHF. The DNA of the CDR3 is TGTGCCAGCAGCCCTGGGGCAGGGGGCAATCAGCCCCAGCATTTT.

This CDR3 is CASSYTGNTGGAAFF. The CDR3 DNA reads TGTGCCAGCAGTTACACAGGTAATACAGGGGGCGCCGCTTTCTTT. The chain couples TRBV6-5 to TRBJ1-1, with 9 bases identical to TRBD1. This CDR3 spans 15 amino acids. From germline, CDR1 is MNHEY and CDR2 SVGAGI. Germline trimming cut 2 bases from V and 11 bases from J; bases unmatched to any gene: 12.

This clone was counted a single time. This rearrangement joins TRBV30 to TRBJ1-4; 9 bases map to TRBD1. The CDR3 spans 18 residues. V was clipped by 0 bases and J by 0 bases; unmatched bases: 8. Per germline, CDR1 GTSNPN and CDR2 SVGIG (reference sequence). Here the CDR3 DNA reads TGTGCCTGGAGTGTACAGGGGGCGAAAAGGTCAACTAATGAAAAACTGTTTTTT. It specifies CAWSVQGAKRSTNEKLFF.